This T cell receptor beta chain was captured in a study of identical twins. Study results and limitations: Invariant MAIT and iNKT cells may have partly biased zero-insertion analyses.

The CDR3 loop spans 14 amino acids. Germline CDR1 reads ENHRY; CDR2 reads SYGVKD. After removal of 5 bases from V and 1 base from J, the junction contained 1 base not matched to a gene. This clonotype was recorded a few times. Antigen specificity is unknown. TCRdb called the 5' RACE reads again in MiXCR, with one record for every CDR3 protein. The table includes around 530,000 distinct CDR3 sequences, around 15% detected once. The same specimen was also included in a second study, on yellow fever vaccine responses in identical twins.

The gene calls are TRBV10-3 and TRBJ2-7; 11 bases are shared with TRBD1. Sequenced: CD4+ T cells sorted from blood. The clonotype comes from a woman aged 18 to 35 in good health. The CDR3 DNA follows: TGTGCCATCAGTAGGGACAGGGGGTCCTACGAGCAGTACTTC. Its protein is CAISRDRGSYEQYF.